Listed below are T cell receptor beta chains from one sample, sequenced in a study of HIV-infected patients and healthy controls. MiXCR, applied by TCRdb to the 5' RACE reads, yields one record per CDR3 protein. The repertoire consists of 18,000 or so distinct CDR3 sequences, with 8.5% to 9.5% occurring once and the leading ten covering about 6.7%. The sequencing input was blood. The source is an adult in good health. Each CDR3 is given with its conserved first and last residue. The order of the fields is D gene, J gene, V gene, clone size, CDR3 DNA, CDR3 protein. D genes are given only for firm matches. The size field is filled for only some rows; it gives once, few, many or a size class.

>TRBD1|TRBJ2-7|TRBV28|many
TGTGCCAGCAGTTTAGGGACAGGGGTCCTCCTGTCCTACGAGCAGTACTTC
CASSLGTGVLLSYEQYF
>TRBD2|TRBJ2-3|TRBV20-1|.
TGCAGTGCTAGGCTGGCTAGCGGGAGGACAGATACGCAGTATTTT
CSARLASGRTDTQYF
>.|TRBJ2-6|TRBV5-4|.
TGTGCCAGCAGCTTGGGACTTGGCCGGGCTGGGGCCAACGTCCTGACTTTC
CASSLGLGRAGANVLTF
>TRBD2|TRBJ2-3|TRBV11-2|.
TGTGCCAGCAGCTTAGGGAAGGGACTAGCGGGAGAGACGCAGTATTTT
CASSLGKGLAGETQYF
>.|TRBJ1-2|TRBV5-4|many
TGTGCCAGCAGCTTGAATTCGGCGGGGCTACTCTATGGCTACACCTTC
CASSLNSAGLLYGYTF
>.|TRBJ2-1|TRBV12-3/TRBV12-4|medium-sized
TGTGCCAGCGCGACTAGCAGGGGTGAGCAGTTCTTC
CASATSRGEQFF
>.|TRBJ1-1|TRBV20-1|.
TGCAGTGCTAGAATGCCGGGGAGGGACACTGAAGCTTTCTTT
CSARMPGRDTEAFF
>.|TRBJ2-3|TRBV5-5|many
TGTGCCAGCAGCTCTGGCCCGGACAGTCGCGCAGATACGCAGTATTTT
CASSSGPDSRADTQYF
>.|TRBJ1-6|TRBV28|many
TGTGCCAGCAGTTTCAACAGCCGGAATTCACCCCTCCACTTT
CASSFNSRNSPLHF
>TRBD1|TRBJ2-1|TRBV10-3|few
TGTGCCATCAGTGAGGGACAGGACAATGAGCAGTTCTTC
CAISEGQDNEQFF
>.|TRBJ1-6|TRBV25-1|many
TGTGCCAGCAGTGATCCCAGCAGGGGAGGGAGTTCACCCCTCCACTTT
CASSDPSRGGSSPLHF
>TRBD1|TRBJ1-2|TRBV28|few
TGTGCCAGCAGACGGACAGGTCTAAGAGGCTACACCTTC
CASRRTGLRGYTF
>TRBD2|TRBJ2-1|TRBV12-3/TRBV12-4|many
TGTGCCAGCAGTCATCCCGGGACTAGCGGGAGATTAACCCCGTACAATGAGCAGTTCTTC
CASSHPGTSGRLTPYNEQFF
>.|TRBJ1-1|TRBV2|.
TGTGCCAGCAGTGAAGCGCAGGGAGTGAACACTGAAGCTTTCTTT
CASSEAQGVNTEAFF
>.|TRBJ1-1|TRBV4-1|.
TGCGCCAGCAGTCGCGAGGGGGAGAACACTGAAGCTTTCTTT
CASSREGENTEAFF
>.|TRBJ1-5|TRBV6-6|.
TGTGCCAGCAGTCTTTTCCAGGCTAATAGCAATCAGCCCCAGCATTTT
CASSLFQANSNQPQHF
>.|TRBJ2-7|TRBV28|many
TGTGCCAGCACCCTAGGGGGAAAATCCTACGAGCAGTACTTC
CASTLGGKSYEQYF
>TRBD2|TRBJ2-1|TRBV2|many
TGTGCCAGCAACCCCGGACTAGCGGGAGGGCATTACAATGAGCAGTTCTTC
CASNPGLAGGHYNEQFF
>.|TRBJ2-7|TRBV4-1|many
TGCGCCAGCAGCCAACCTACCGGACAGACCTACGAGCAGTACTTC
CASSQPTGQTYEQYF
>TRBD1|TRBJ2-7|TRBV29-1|many
TGCAGCGGAAAGACCGGGACAGGGAGCTCCTACGAGCAGTACTTC
CSGKTGTGSSYEQYF
>TRBD2|TRBJ2-7|TRBV7-2|few
TGTGCCAGCAGATGGACTAGCGGGAGGATTAGCTCCTACGAGCAGTACTTC
CASRWTSGRISSYEQYF
>.|TRBJ2-1|TRBV4-1|many
TGCGCCAGCAGCCGCGCCGGGACGGACTTAAATGAGCAGTTCTTC
CASSRAGTDLNEQFF
>TRBD1|TRBJ2-7|TRBV7-9|many
TGTGCCAGCAGCTCACCGACAGGGGAAGTCGACGAGCAGTACTTC
CASSSPTGEVDEQYF
>.|TRBJ2-4|TRBV20-1|many
TGCAGTGCTAGTGGGGACCCTGTGGGCATTCAGTACTTC
CSASGDPVGIQYF
>TRBD2|TRBJ2-7|TRBV28|many
TGTGCCAGCAGCCTCAGCGGGAACGAGCAGTACTTC
CASSLSGNEQYF
>TRBD1|TRBJ2-7|TRBV5-1|medium-sized
TGCGCCAGCAGCTTGGGTGGGACAGAGTACGAGCAGTACTTC
CASSLGGTEYEQYF
>.|TRBJ1-5|TRBV15|many
TGTGCCACCAGCAGAGATCTCGTGTTCCCATTAAGTCAGCCCCAGCATTTT
CATSRDLVFPLSQPQHF
>.|TRBJ2-7|TRBV7-2|.
TGTGCCAGCAGCTTATCACCAGGTCGGTACGAGCAGTACTTC
CASSLSPGRYEQYF
>TRBD1|TRBJ2-1|TRBV14|medium-sized
TGTGCCAGCAGCCAACGGACAGGGATTGATGGTGAGCAGTTCTTC
CASSQRTGIDGEQFF
>.|TRBJ2-7|TRBV28|many
TGTGCCAGCAGTTCGACCCGGGACACACACCTCTACGAGCAGTACTTC
CASSSTRDTHLYEQYF
>.|TRBJ2-7|TRBV4-1|many
TGCGCCAGCAGCCAAGGGCTCGGAGCGGAATACGAGCAGTACTTC
CASSQGLGAEYEQYF
>.|TRBJ2-5|TRBV18|many
TGTGCCAGCTCCCCAGGGACGGAACAAGAGACCCAGTACTTC
CASSPGTEQETQYF
>.|TRBJ2-7|TRBV27|medium-sized
TGTGCCAGCAGTTTCGGTCGGGGCGAGCAGTACTTC
CASSFGRGEQYF
>TRBD1|TRBJ2-1|TRBV12-3/TRBV12-4|many
TGTGCCAGCAGCGTAGGGGACAGGGGGTCGTCCTACAATGAGCAGTTCTTC
CASSVGDRGSSYNEQFF
>.|TRBJ2-5|TRBV20-1|medium-sized
TGCAGTGCCCGTGAAGAGACCCAGTACTTC
CSAREETQYF
>.|TRBJ2-1|TRBV5-1|few
TGCGCCAGCAGCGATACCCAGGGAGGCACCCCCAATGAGCAGTTCTTC
CASSDTQGGTPNEQFF
>TRBD1|TRBJ1-2|TRBV3-1|many
TGTGCCAGCAGCCAGGCCTATGGGACAGACTCCTATCGCTACACCTTC
CASSQAYGTDSYRYTF
>.|TRBJ2-5|TRBV28|medium-sized
TGTGCCAGCAGAAAACAGCAAGAGACCCAGTACTTC
CASRKQQETQYF
>.|TRBJ2-4|TRBV2|many
TGTGCCAGCTCGGCGGCAGCGCCCGGCAAAAACATTCAGTACTTC
CASSAAAPGKNIQYF
>TRBD2|TRBJ2-5|TRBV20-1|many
TGCAGTGCTAGAGTAATTAGCGGGTTGGGCCAAGAGACCCAGTACTTC
CSARVISGLGQETQYF
>.|TRBJ2-5|TRBV20-1|.
TGCAGTGCTAGAGGGGATAGGGAGACCCAGTACTTC
CSARGDRETQYF
>TRBD2|TRBJ2-7|TRBV6-6|medium-sized
TGTGCCAGCAGTTTGACTAGCAACTACGAGCAGTACTTC
CASSLTSNYEQYF
>TRBD2|TRBJ2-7|TRBV5-1|many
TGCGCCAGCAGCTTGGACGCGGGGACTAGCGGGCGGTACGAGCAGTACTTC
CASSLDAGTSGRYEQYF